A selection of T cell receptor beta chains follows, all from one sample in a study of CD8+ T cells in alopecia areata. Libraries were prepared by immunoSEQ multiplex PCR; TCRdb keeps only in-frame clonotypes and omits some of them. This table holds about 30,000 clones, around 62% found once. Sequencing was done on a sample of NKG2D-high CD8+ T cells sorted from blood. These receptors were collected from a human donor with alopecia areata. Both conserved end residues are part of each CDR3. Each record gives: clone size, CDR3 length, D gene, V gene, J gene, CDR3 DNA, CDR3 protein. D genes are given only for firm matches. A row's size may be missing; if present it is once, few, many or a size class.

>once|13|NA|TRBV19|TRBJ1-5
TGTGCCAGTAGTATATGGGGGGATCAGCCCCAGCATTTT
CASSIWGDQPQHF
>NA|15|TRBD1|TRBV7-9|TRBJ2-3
TGTGCCAGCAGCTGGGGACAGGGGAAGGGGGATACGCAGTATTTT
CASSWGQGKGDTQYF
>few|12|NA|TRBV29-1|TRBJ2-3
TGCAGCGCGCAGTCTAGCACAGATACGCAGTATTTT
CSAQSSTDTQYF
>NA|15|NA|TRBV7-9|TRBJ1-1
TGTGCCAGCAGCTTAGTGTTGGGACGGCGGAATGAAGCTTTCTTT
CASSLVLGRRNEAFF
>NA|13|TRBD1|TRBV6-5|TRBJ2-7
TGTGCCAGCAGCCCGGGACAGTCTTACGAGCAGTACTTC
CASSPGQSYEQYF
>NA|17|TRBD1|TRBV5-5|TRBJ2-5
TGTGCCAGCAGCTCGGCAACGACAGGGGAGGTCCAAGAGACCCAGTACTTC
CASSSATTGEVQETQYF
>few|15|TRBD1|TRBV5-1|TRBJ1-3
TGCGCCAGCAGCTTGGAAGGGACAGCCGGAAACACCATATATTTT
CASSLEGTAGNTIYF
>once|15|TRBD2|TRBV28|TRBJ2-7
TGTGCCAGCAGGCCCGGGACTAGGGGGGAGAACGAGCAGTACTTC
CASRPGTRGENEQYF
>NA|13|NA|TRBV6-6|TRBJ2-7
TGTGCCAGCAGTTACCGCTGGGGCAGCGAGCAGTACTTC
CASSYRWGSEQYF
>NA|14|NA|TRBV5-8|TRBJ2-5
TGTGCCAGCAGCTTGGCGAACTTTCGAGAGACCCAGTACTTC
CASSLANFRETQYF
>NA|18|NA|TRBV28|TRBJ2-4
TGTGCCAGCAGTTACCCTTTACAGCCCACACTAGCCAAAAACATTCAGTACTTC
CASSYPLQPTLAKNIQYF
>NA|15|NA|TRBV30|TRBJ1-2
TGTGCCTGGAGTGTTGGGCCAGGGAGTAACTATGGCTACACCTTC
CAWSVGPGSNYGYTF
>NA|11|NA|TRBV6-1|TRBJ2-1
TGTGCCAGCGGACCGTACAATGAGCAGTTCTTC
CASGPYNEQFF
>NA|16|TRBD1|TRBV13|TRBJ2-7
TGTGCCAGCAGCCCTTCTGTGGGACAGGGGGTCTACGAGCAGTACTTC
CASSPSVGQGVYEQYF
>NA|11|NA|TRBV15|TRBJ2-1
TGTGCCACCGGGGTCCAAAGTGAGCAGTTCTTC
CATGVQSEQFF
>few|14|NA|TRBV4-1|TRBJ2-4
TGCGCCAGCAGCCAAGTTCTTCAGGGAAACATTCAGTACTTC
CASSQVLQGNIQYF
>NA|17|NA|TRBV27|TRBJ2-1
TGTGCCAGCAGTTTATCTGTACAGGCGGCGCCTCTTAATGAGCAGTTCTTC
CASSLSVQAAPLNEQFF
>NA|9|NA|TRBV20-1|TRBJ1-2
TGCAGTGCTAGAGGTGGCTACACCTTC
CSARGGYTF
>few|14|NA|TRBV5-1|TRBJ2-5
TGCGCCAGCAGCTTGGTGACAGTCCAAGAGACCCAGTACTTC
CASSLVTVQETQYF
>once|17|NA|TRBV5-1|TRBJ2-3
TGCGCCAGCAGCCCACAGGGATCCCACGTTGCCTCAGATACGCAGTATTTT
CASSPQGSHVASDTQYF
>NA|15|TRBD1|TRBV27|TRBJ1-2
TGTGCCAGCAGTTTATCGAGGACAGGGGGACATGGCTACACCTTC
CASSLSRTGGHGYTF
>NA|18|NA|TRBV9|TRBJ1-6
TGTGCCAGCAGCGAGGGACCAGGGTTTGGGTCCTATAATTCACCCCTCCACTTT
CASSEGPGFGSYNSPLHF
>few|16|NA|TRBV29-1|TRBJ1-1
TGCAGCGTTGACCACGTAATCTCGATGATGAACACTGAAGCTTTCTTT
CSVDHVISMMNTEAFF
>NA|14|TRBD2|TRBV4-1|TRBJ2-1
TGCGCCAGCAGCCAAATACTAGCGAACAATGAGCAGTTCTTC
CASSQILANNEQFF
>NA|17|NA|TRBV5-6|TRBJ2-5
TGTGCCAGCAGCCAGATAACGGTCCTAGCAGCCCAAGAGACCCAGTACTTC
CASSQITVLAAQETQYF
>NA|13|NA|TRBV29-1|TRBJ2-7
TGCAGCGTTGTGTCAGGGTACTCCTACGAGCAGTACTTC
CSVVSGYSYEQYF
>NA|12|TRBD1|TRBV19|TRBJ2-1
TGTGCCAGTAGTTACAGGGGTAATGAGCAGTTCTTC
CASSYRGNEQFF
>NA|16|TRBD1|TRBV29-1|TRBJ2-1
TGCAGCGTTGAAGATCGGAGTCAGGGGGCGTTCAATGAGCAGTTCTTC
CSVEDRSQGAFNEQFF
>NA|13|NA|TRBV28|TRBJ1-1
TGTGCCAGCAGGCAGACACATAACACTGCAGCTTTCTTT
CASRQTHNTAAFF
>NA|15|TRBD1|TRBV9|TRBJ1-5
TGTGCCAGCAGCGCCGGGACAGACAACAATCAGCCCCAGCATTTT
CASSAGTDNNQPQHF
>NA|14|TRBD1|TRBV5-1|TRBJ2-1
TGCGCCAGCAGCTCCGGGACAGACTACAATGAGCAGTTCTTC
CASSSGTDYNEQFF
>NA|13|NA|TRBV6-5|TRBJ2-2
TGTGCCAGCAGTTATGTGGACACCGGGGAGCTGTTTTTT
CASSYVDTGELFF
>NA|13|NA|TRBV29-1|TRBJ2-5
TGCAGCGTTGCCACGGTCGAACAAGAGACCCAGTACTTC
CSVATVEQETQYF
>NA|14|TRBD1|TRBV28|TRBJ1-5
TGTGCCAGCAGCCAAGGGACAGGGAATCAGCCCCAGCATTTT
CASSQGTGNQPQHF
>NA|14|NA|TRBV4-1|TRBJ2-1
TGCGCCAGCAGCCGTATTGATCTAGTCAATGAGCAGTTCTTC
CASSRIDLVNEQFF
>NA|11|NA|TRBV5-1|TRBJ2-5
TGCGCCAGCAGCTTGGGGGACCTCCGTTACTTC
CASSLGDLRYF
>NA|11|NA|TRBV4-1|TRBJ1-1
TGCGCCAGCAGCCAAGGGCCTGAAGCTTTCTTT
CASSQGPEAFF